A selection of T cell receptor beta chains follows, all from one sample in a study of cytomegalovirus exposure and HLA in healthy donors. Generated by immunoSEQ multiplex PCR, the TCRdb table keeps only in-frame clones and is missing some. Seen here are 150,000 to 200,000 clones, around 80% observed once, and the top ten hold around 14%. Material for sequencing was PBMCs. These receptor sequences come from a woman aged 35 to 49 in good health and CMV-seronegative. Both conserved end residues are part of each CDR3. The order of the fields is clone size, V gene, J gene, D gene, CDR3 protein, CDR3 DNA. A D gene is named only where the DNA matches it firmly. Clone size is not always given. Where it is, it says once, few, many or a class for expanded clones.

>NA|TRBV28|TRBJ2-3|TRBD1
CASINFSGTGADTQYF
TGTGCCAGCATCAACTTCTCCGGGACAGGGGCAGATACGCAGTATTTT
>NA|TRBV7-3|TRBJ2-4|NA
CASSPNREVDSQYF
TGTGCCAGCAGCCCTAACCGGGAGGTGGACAGTCAGTACTTC
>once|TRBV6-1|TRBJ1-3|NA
CASSAFNSGNTIYF
TGTGCCAGCAGTGCCTTTAACTCCGGAAACACCATATATTTT
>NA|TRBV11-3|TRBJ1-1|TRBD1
CASSRRGQGGTEAFF
TGTGCCAGCAGCCGCCGGGGACAGGGAGGCACTGAAGCTTTCTTT
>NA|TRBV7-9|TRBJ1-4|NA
CSSSLGGQRGEKLFF
TGTTCCAGCAGCTTAGGGGGACAACGTGGGGAAAAACTGTTTTTT
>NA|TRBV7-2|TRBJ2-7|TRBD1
CASSQGQDEQYF
TGTGCCAGCAGCCAAGGACAGGACGAGCAGTACTTC
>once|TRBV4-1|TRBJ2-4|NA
CASGVGAGAKNSQYF
TGCGCCAGCGGGGTGGGCGCGGGGGCCAAAAACAGTCAGTACTTC
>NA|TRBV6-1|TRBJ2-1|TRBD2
CASQRRGRLDEQFF
TGTGCCAGCCAGCGTCGCGGGAGGTTGGATGAGCAGTTCTTC
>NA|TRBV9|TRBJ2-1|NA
CASSVEGQGEQFF
TGTGCCAGCAGCGTAGAGGGGCAAGGTGAGCAGTTCTTC
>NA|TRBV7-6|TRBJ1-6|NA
CASSSSLGGYGSPLHF
TGTGCCAGCAGCTCATCCCTGGGGGGGTATGGTTCACCCCTCCACTTT
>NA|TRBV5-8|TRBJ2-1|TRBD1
CASSFWTGDVLSYNEQFF
TGTGCCAGCAGCTTTTGGACAGGGGACGTACTCTCCTACAATGAGCAGTTCTTC
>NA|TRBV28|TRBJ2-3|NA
CASSPRGTRKVNTQYF
TGTGCCAGCAGTCCCAGGGGGACTAGAAAGGTGAATACGCAGTATTTT
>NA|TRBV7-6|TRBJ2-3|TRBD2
CASSPTAGTSGRLKGADTQYF
TGTGCCAGCAGCCCAACCGCTGGGACTAGCGGCCGGTTAAAGGGCGCAGATACGCAGTATTTT
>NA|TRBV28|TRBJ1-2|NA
CASSPRGNYGYTF
TGTGCCAGCAGCCCTAGGGGGAACTATGGCTACACCTTC
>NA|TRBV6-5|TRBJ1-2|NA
CASSLYKANYGYTF
TGTGCCAGCAGCCTTTACAAAGCTAACTATGGCTACACCTTC
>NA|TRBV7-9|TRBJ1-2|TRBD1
CASSARRDSNYGYTF
TGTGCCAGCAGCGCCCGCCGGGACAGCAACTATGGCTACACCTTC
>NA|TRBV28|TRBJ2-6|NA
CASSLLNRRGRGANVLTF
TGTGCCAGCAGTTTGTTGAACCGCAGGGGGAGGGGGGCCAACGTCCTGACTTTC
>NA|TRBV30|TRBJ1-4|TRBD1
CAWSADRAREKLFF
TGTGCCTGGAGTGCGGACAGGGCGAGGGAAAAACTGTTTTTT